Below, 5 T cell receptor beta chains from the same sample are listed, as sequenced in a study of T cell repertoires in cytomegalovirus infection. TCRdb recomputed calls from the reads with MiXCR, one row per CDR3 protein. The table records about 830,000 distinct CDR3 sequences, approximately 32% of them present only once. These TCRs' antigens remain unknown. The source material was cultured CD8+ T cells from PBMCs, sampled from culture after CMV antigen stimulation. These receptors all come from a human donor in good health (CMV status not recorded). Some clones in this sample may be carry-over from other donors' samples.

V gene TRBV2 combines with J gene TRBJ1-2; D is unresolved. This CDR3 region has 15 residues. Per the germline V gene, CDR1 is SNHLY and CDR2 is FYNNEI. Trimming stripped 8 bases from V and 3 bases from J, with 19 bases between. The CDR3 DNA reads TGTGCCAGCTCCACCTCTCGCTTTTCTGACTATGGCTACACCTTC. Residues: CASSTSRFSDYGYTF.

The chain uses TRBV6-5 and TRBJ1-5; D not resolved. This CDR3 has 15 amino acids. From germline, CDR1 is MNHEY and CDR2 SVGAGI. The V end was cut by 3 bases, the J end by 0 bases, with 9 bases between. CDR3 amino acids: CASSYLAGSNQPQHF. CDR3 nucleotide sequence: TGTGCCAGCAGTTATTTGGCCGGTAGCAATCAGCCCCAGCATTTT.

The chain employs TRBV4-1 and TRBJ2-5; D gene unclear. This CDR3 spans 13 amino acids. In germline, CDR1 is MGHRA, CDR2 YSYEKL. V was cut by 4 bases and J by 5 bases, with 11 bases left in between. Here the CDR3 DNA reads TGCGCCAGCAGCCCCCAATTCCGCGAGACCCAGTACTTC. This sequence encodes CASSPQFRETQYF.

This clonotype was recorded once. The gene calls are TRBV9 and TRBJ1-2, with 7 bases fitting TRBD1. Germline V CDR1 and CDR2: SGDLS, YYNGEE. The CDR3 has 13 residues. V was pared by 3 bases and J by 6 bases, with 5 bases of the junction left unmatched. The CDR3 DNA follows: TGTGCCAGCAGCGCCCTCGGGACAGATGGCTACACCTTC. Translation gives CASSALGTDGYTF.

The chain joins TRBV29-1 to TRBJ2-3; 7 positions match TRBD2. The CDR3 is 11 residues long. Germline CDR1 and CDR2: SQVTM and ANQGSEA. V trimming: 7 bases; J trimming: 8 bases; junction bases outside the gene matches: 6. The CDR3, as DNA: TGCAGCGCCCCGGGAGGAGGTACGCAGTATTTT. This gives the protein CSAPGGGTQYF.